A selection of T cell receptor beta chains follows, all from one sample in a study of blood T cell repertoires in COVID-19. Here immunoSEQ multiplex PCR was the method, and the copy in TCRdb shows in-frame clones only, minus some. The sample includes tens of thousands of clones, 75% to 85% of them seen just once. Sample: peripheral blood. The receptors derive from a human donor in a cohort sampled during active COVID-19. Both conserved end residues are part of each CDR3. The order of the fields is clone size, V gene, J gene, D gene, CDR3 DNA, CDR3 protein. D genes are given only for firm matches. Some rows mark clone size as missing; the rest say once, few, many or name a class of expanded clone.

NA	TRBV6-5	TRBJ1-4	NA	TGTGCCAGCAGTTACGGAGGGACTAATGAAAAACTGTTTTTT	CASSYGGTNEKLFF
NA	TRBV18	TRBJ1-1	TRBD1	TGTGCCAGCTCACCATTGGCCGGGACAGGGGGCACTGAAGCTTTCTTT	CASSPLAGTGGTEAFF
NA	TRBV6-5	TRBJ2-4	TRBD2	TGTGCCAGCAGTTACTCAGGCGGGGGGCAAAACATTCAGTACTTC	CASSYSGGGQNIQYF
NA	TRBV4-1	TRBJ1-5	NA	TGCGCCAGCAGCCGGAACCCGGCAGGGGACGAGACCCAGCATTTT	CASSRNPAGDETQHF
once	TRBV28	TRBJ2-3	NA	TGTGCCAGCAGTCAAACCGTTATAGCGGCGATAACTAGCACAGATACGCAGTATTTT	CASSQTVIAAITSTDTQYF
few	TRBV2	TRBJ1-5	NA	TGTGCCAGCAAAAGGGGTAGCAATCAGCCCCAGCATTTT	CASKRGSNQPQHF
NA	TRBV7-2	TRBJ1-3	NA	TGTGCCAGCAGCTTAGCGAGGATGGGGGCGGGCTCTGGAAACACCATATATTTT	CASSLARMGAGSGNTIYF
NA	TRBV29-1	TRBJ2-7	NA	TGCGCCCCAGGTCACAGGCCCTCCTACGAGCAGTACTTC	CAPGHRPSYEQYF
NA	TRBV5-6	TRBJ1-6	NA	TGTGCCAGCAGCTTGGGGCGGTCTCGGTCACCCCTCCACTTT	CASSLGRSRSPLHF
NA	TRBV18	TRBJ1-5	TRBD1	TGTGCCAGCTCACAAGAGACAGGGGCCCAGCCCCAGCATTTT	CASSQETGAQPQHF
NA	TRBV9	TRBJ1-4	NA	TGTGCCAGCAGCGCCGACCCTCGGACAGAGAGGCTGTTTTTT	CASSADPRTERLFF
NA	TRBV7-9	TRBJ1-1	TRBD1	TGTGCCAGCAGTCCCGGGACAGGATTTAACACTGAAGCTTTCTTT	CASSPGTGFNTEAFF
NA	TRBV6-5	TRBJ1-6	TRBD1	TGTGCCAGCAGCGGCACAGGGGGCATTTCACCCCTCCACTTT	CASSGTGGISPLHF
once	TRBV5-5	TRBJ1-2	NA	TGTGCCAGCAGCAGGGCTGCACAAGGGGGCTATGGCTACACCTTC	CASSRAAQGGYGYTF
NA	TRBV19	TRBJ2-7	NA	TGTGCCAGTAGCCTCTCTGTCGGTTACGAGCAGTACTTC	CASSLSVGYEQYF
NA	TRBV6-5	TRBJ2-7	TRBD2	TGTGCCAGCGGGGAACTAGCGCGGGTTAGGGAGCAGTACTTC	CASGELARVREQYF
NA	TRBV19	TRBJ2-7	NA	TGTGCCACCAATTCGTTACAGGGCTCCTACGAGCAGTACTTC	CATNSLQGSYEQYF
NA	TRBV18	TRBJ2-7	NA	TGTGCCAGCTCCCAATATGATCAGGGCTACGAGCAGTACTTC	CASSQYDQGYEQYF
NA	TRBV7-3	TRBJ1-5	NA	TGTGCCAGCAGCCCAGAAGGGAGTAGCAATCAGCCCCAGCATTTT	CASSPEGSSNQPQHF
NA	TRBV18	TRBJ1-1	TRBD1	TGTGCCAGCTCGCCGGGACAGGGCAACACTGAAGCTTTCTTT	CASSPGQGNTEAFF
NA	TRBV18	TRBJ2-1	NA	TGTGCCAGCTCACCAAACCGGGAGCCCTACAATGAGCAGTTCTTC	CASSPNREPYNEQFF
once	TRBV4-1	TRBJ2-7	TRBD2	TGCGCCAGCAGCCAACCGACTAGCGGGAGCGAGGAGCAGTACTTC	CASSQPTSGSEEQYF
NA	TRBV28	TRBJ2-7	NA	TGTGCCAGCATGGAGGGGGGGAGCTACGAGCAGTACTTC	CASMEGGSYEQYF
NA	TRBV28	TRBJ1-1	NA	TGTGCCAGCAGTTCACAGGGAACTGAAGCTTTCTTT	CASSSQGTEAFF
NA	TRBV5-3	TRBJ2-7	TRBD2	TGTGCCAGAAGCCCGACTAGCGGGAGGGAATACGAGCAGTACTTC	CARSPTSGREYEQYF
NA	TRBV11-3	TRBJ2-7	TRBD2	TGTGCCAGCAGCCTCGGGGGGACTACCGCCTACGAGCAGTACTTC	CASSLGGTTAYEQYF
NA	TRBV7-9	TRBJ2-2	NA	TGTGCCAGCAGCTTAGAACTGAACACCGGGGAGCTGTTTTTT	CASSLELNTGELFF
NA	TRBV19	TRBJ1-1	TRBD1	TGTGCCAGTACTTCTTACGCGGGACAGGGTCCCACTGAAGCTTTCTTT	CASTSYAGQGPTEAFF
few	TRBV20-1	TRBJ2-7	TRBD2	TGCAGTGCTAGAGGGGGGACTAGCAATCTCTTC	CSARGGTSNLF